A selection of T cell receptor beta chains follows, all from one sample in a study of post-analysis software for immune sequencing data. TCRdb itself ran the PCR reads through MiXCR, one entry per CDR3 protein. Here the sample spans about 460,000 distinct CDR3 sequences, approximately 46% being singletons. Sequencing input: blood. The source of these receptors is a girl between 10 and 17 years old with multiple sclerosis. Each CDR3 is given with its conserved first and last residue. D genes are given only for firm matches. Part of the rows lack a size; the others show once, few, many or a class for expanded clones.

.	.	TRBV19	TRBJ1-5	CASSIDQGSRNQPQDF
TRBD2	once	TRBV3-1	TRBJ2-3	CASSQDPAGEGSDTQYF
TRBD2	.	TRBV4-1	TRBJ2-1	CASSQGGREQFF
TRBD1	.	TRBV6-6	TRBJ1-5	CARPPGTELNQPQHF
TRBD1	few	TRBV27	.	CASSSGQGRDEQYF
TRBD2	few	TRBV18	TRBJ2-3	CASPTRLAGLDTQYF
TRBD2	few	TRBV28	TRBJ2-5	CASRQLAEQYF
.	.	TRBV24-1	TRBJ2-5	CATSLDRIGTQYF
.	.	TRBV27	TRBJ1-5	CASGQNNQPQHF
.	.	TRBV18	TRBJ2-5	CASSRTRGQETQYF
TRBD1	few	TRBV6-6	TRBJ2-5	CASLGGQGVWEQYF
.	.	TRBV20-1	TRBJ2-3	CSAREGHMRDTQYF
.	few	TRBV5-1	TRBJ2-1	CASSSYGAYEQFF
.	.	TRBV7-3	TRBJ2-7	CASSLMAGSSYEQYF
.	.	TRBV20-1	TRBJ2-3	CSARPKGGDTQYF
TRBD2	few	TRBV10-3	TRBJ2-5	CAISVSGGGLTQETQYF
TRBD1	.	TRBV20-1	TRBJ1-2	CSAPRDSQGYGYTF
TRBD1	once	TRBV12-3/TRBV12-4	TRBJ1-1	CASGPTGGNTEAFF
TRBD1	.	TRBV10-3	TRBJ2-6	CAISESGTGGISGANVLTF
.	.	TRBV28	TRBJ2-7	CASSFGSLRAYEQYF
TRBD1	.	TRBV28	TRBJ2-5	CASSLERGRGETQYF
TRBD2	.	TRBV20-1	TRBJ2-7	CSALSGEARFEQYF
TRBD1	.	TRBV29-1	TRBJ2-5	CSVDPPDRVQETQYF
TRBD2	few	TRBV7-3	TRBJ2-1	CASSLIPAGDHNEQFF
.	.	TRBV21-1	TRBJ1-2	CASNSDRAEDGYTF
.	once	TRBV27	TRBJ1-1	CASSTQGLNTEAFF
TRBD1	.	TRBV27	TRBJ1-4	CASSSGGLEKLFF
.	.	TRBV6-5	TRBJ2-3	CASSYSGPGRGTDTQYF
TRBD2	.	TRBV12-3/TRBV12-4	.	CASSPRAGGVYEQFF
TRBD1	.	TRBV6-2/TRBV6-3	TRBJ2-7	CASNRQGNSYEQYF
.	.	TRBV14	TRBJ2-4	CASSPPGPPRGKNIQYF
.	.	TRBV7-9	TRBJ2-7	CASSLRADFDEQYF
TRBD1	few	TRBV15	TRBJ2-5	CATSRDLGTGGYEQYF
.	few	TRBV12-3/TRBV12-4	TRBJ2-3	CASSKEDTQYF
.	few	TRBV28	TRBJ2-7	CASSLRWGEQYF
.	.	TRBV10-1	TRBJ2-3	CASSGPTGTDTQYF
.	.	TRBV20-1	TRBJ1-2	CSARDIRRLANYGYTF